These 29 T cell receptor beta chains were all obtained from the same sample, sequenced in a study of blood T cell repertoires in COVID-19. Assay: immunoSEQ multiplex PCR; the TCRdb copy retains only in-frame clones and omits some. The sample shows tens of thousands of clones, about 81% of them seen only once. The sequencing sample was made of peripheral blood. All receptors come from an elderly woman with COVID-19, enrolled during active disease.

In DNA form, the CDR3 reads TGCGCCAGCAGCCAAGAAAGAGGAGGGAGTGGGATGAACACTGAAGCTTTCTTT. Amino acids: CASSQERGGSGMNTEAFF. The rearrangement links TRBV4-1 to TRBJ1-1; D is undetermined. Trimming took off 0 bases at V and 0 bases at J, with 17 bases between the two ends. Germline lookup yields CDR1 MGHRA and CDR2 YSYEKL. The CDR3 is 18 residues long.

This clone has a single count. This chain connects TRBV11-2 to TRBJ2-7; TRBD1 matches 9 bases. The CDR3 is made up of 14 amino acids. CDR1 and CDR2 (germline): SGHAT, FQNNGV. After removal of 1 base from V and 9 bases from J, the junction contained 7 bases not matched to a gene. Written as DNA, the CDR3 is TGTGCCAGCAGCTTAGGGGGACAGGGTAAAGGGCAGTACTTC. It translates to CASSLGGQGKGQYF.

The rearrangement joins TRBV29-1 to TRBJ2-1; 9 nucleotides agree with TRBD2. Germline CDR1 is SQVTM and CDR2 is ANQGSEA. V lost 4 bases, J lost 9 bases, and 7 bases stayed unmatched. The CDR3 runs 13 residues. The CDR3: CSVVAGGPFEQFF. The DNA for the CDR3 is TGCAGCGTTGTGGCGGGAGGGCCGTTTGAGCAGTTCTTC.

This clone was found a few times. This chain joins TRBV27 and TRBJ1-2; tentative D call: TRBD1 (5 bases). Trimming pared 4 bases from V and 4 bases from J, leaving 10 bases between. The CDR3 has 13 amino acids. Germline V gives CDR1 MNHEY, CDR2 SMNVEV (reference sequence). The CDR3 region has the DNA TGTGCCAGCAGTTCCCCGGACACCTATGGCTACACCTTC. This gives the protein CASSSPDTYGYTF.

The V gene is TRBV30, the J gene TRBJ1-1; D is ambiguous. The CDR3 consists of 13 residues. Trimming took off 2 bases at V and 1 base at J, with 8 bases between the two ends. The germline V gene has CDR1 GTSNPN and CDR2 SVGIG (reference sequence). The CDR3 sequence: CAWSISRNTEAFF. CDR3 in DNA: TGTGCCTGGAGTATTAGTCGGAACACTGAAGCTTTCTTT. The full variable domain, with the rest looked up from reference TRBV30 and TRBJ1-1, is SQTIHQWPATLVQPVGSPLSLECTVEGTSNPNLYWYRQAAGRGLQLLFYSVGIGQISSEVPQNLSASRPQDRQFILSSKKLLLSDSGFYLCAWSISRNTEAFFGQGTRLTVV.

This chain links TRBV20-1 with TRBJ2-7; maybe TRBD2 (6 bases). Trimming removed 8 bases from V and 3 bases from J, with 11 bases in between. CDR1 DFQATT and CDR2 SNEGSKA come from the germline V gene (reference sequence). The CDR3 covers 11 residues. CDR3 amino acids: CSMGGDYEQYF. CDR3 in DNA: TGCAGTATGGGAGGAGACTACGAGCAGTACTTC.

This chain links TRBV7-2 with TRBJ2-1; 8 bases are shared with TRBD2. The CDR3 extends over 12 amino acids. Germline V gene data show CDR1 as SGHTA and CDR2 as FQGNSA. Trimming cost V 2 bases and J 14 bases; bases outside gene matches: 5. Here the CDR3 DNA reads TGTGCCAGCAGCTTAACTAGCGGAGGCAAGTTCTTC. It encodes CASSLTSGGKFF.

The rearrangement joins TRBV3-1 (or the pseudogene TRBV3-2) to TRBJ2-1; 11 positions match TRBD2. This CDR3 spans 16 amino acids. Losses at the gene ends were 3 bases for V and 8 bases for J; bases not matched to a gene: 9. CDR1 is LGHDT, CDR2 YNNKEL, per germline (reference sequence). CDR3 in amino acids: CASSHFSGRALYEQFF. CDR3 coding DNA: TGTGCCAGCAGCCATTTTAGCGGGAGGGCCTTGTATGAGCAGTTCTTC.

The V and J genes are TRBV11-2 and TRBJ2-7; 7 bases are shared with TRBD2. V trimming: 5 bases; J trimming: 5 bases; junction bases outside the gene matches: 6. CDR1 and CDR2 (germline): SGHAT, FQNNGV. The length of the CDR3 is 13 residues. CDR3 DNA: TGTGCCAGCAGCCTCCCCCGGGAGGACGAGCAGTACTTC. It specifies CASSLPREDEQYF.

V gene TRBV4-1 combines with J gene TRBJ2-7; 14 bases are shared with TRBD2. Germline V gene sequence: CDR1 MGHRA, CDR2 YSYEKL. CDR3 size: 19 residues. V lost 0 bases, J lost 0 bases, and 7 bases stayed unmatched. This CDR3 is CASSQDSGTSGRFSYEQYF. The CDR3 nucleotides read TGCGCCAGCAGCCAAGATTCCGGGACTAGCGGGAGATTCTCCTACGAGCAGTACTTC.

This clone was detected only a few times. The CDR3 protein is CALIGRENTGELFF. The CDR3 DNA follows: TGTGCCTTAATTGGGAGGGAGAACACCGGGGAGCTGTTTTTT. The rearrangement links TRBV30 to TRBJ2-2; 7 bases line up with TRBD2. J gave up 1 base and V 7 bases, and 6 bases lay outside the gene matches. This CDR3 spans 14 amino acids. CDR1 and CDR2 (germline): GTSNPN, SVGIG (reference sequence).

The rearrangement links TRBV28 to TRBJ1-3; no reliable D call. The CDR3 has 15 residues. V was trimmed by 3 bases and J by 0 bases, leaving 9 bases between them. Germline values: CDR1 MDHEN, CDR2 SYDVKM. This CDR3 is CASSLSDFSGNTIYF. CDR3 in DNA: TGTGCCAGCAGTTTGAGTGATTTCTCTGGAAACACCATATATTTT. The full variable domain, with the rest looked up from reference TRBV28 and TRBJ1-3, is DVKVTQSSRYLVKRTGEKVFLECVQDMDHENMFWYRQDPGLGLRLIYFSYDVKMKEKGDIPEGYSVSREKKERFSLILESASTNQTSMYLCASSLSDFSGNTIYFGEGSWLTVV.

Only a few counts were recorded for this clone. The chain uses TRBV27 and TRBJ2-7, with 9 bases that match TRBD1. CDR1 and CDR2 from the germline V gene are MNHEY and SMNVEV (reference sequence). Unmatched junction bases numbered 9, after V lost 6 bases and J lost 3 bases. The CDR3 length is 15 residues. CDR3 sequence (DNA): TGTGCCAGCAGCTTGACAGGGGGACCCGACTACGAGCAGTACTTC. This gives the protein CASSLTGGPDYEQYF.

The chain is built from TRBV10-3 and TRBJ2-1, with D uncertain. The CDR3 covers 11 residues. The ends were cut back, 4 bases at V and 6 bases at J, with 4 bases in the middle. Per germline, CDR1 ENHRY and CDR2 SYGVKD. CDR3 bases: TGTGCCATCAGTGTCAGCAATGAGCAGTTCTTC. Protein sequence: CAISVSNEQFF.

The rearrangement uses TRBV2 and TRBJ2-7; D not resolved. V was trimmed by 6 bases and J by 1 base, leaving 7 bases between them. This CDR3 region has 12 residues. Looked up from germline, CDR1 is SNHLY and CDR2 is FYNNEI. CDR3: CASREFSYEQYF. Written as DNA, the CDR3 is TGTGCCAGCAGGGAGTTTTCCTACGAGCAGTACTTC.

In its sample, this clone was seen a few times. The V gene is TRBV19, the J gene TRBJ1-5; D uncertain. V lost 5 bases and J lost 2, with 7 bases in between. The germline V gene encodes CDR1 LNHDA and CDR2 SQIVND (reference sequence). The CDR3 contains 13 residues. The CDR3, as DNA: TGTGCCAGTAGTCCGCAGGGCAATCAGCCCCAGCATTTT. It encodes CASSPQGNQPQHF.

The table lists this clone with a count of one. The rearrangement uses TRBV5-8 and TRBJ1-5; the D is unclear. The CDR3 is made up of 17 amino acids. The V end lost 5 bases, the J end lost 0 bases, and 18 bases lay between the germline ends. Germline CDR1 reads SGHTS; CDR2 reads YDEGEE. CDR3 amino acids: CASRESRYPSSNQPQHF. The DNA for the CDR3 is TGTGCCAGCAGGGAATCTAGGTATCCCTCTAGCAATCAGCCCCAGCATTTT.

This clone showed up just a few times. CDR3 bases: TGTGCCTCAGAGACCGTATGGGGGGACTATGGCTACACCTTC. It codes for CASETVWGDYGYTF. J is TRBJ1-2 and V is TRBV28; D perhaps matches TRBD1 (5 bases). The germline gives CDR1 MDHEN, CDR2 SYDVKM. Trimming took off 11 bases at V and 3 bases at J, with 19 bases between the two ends. This CDR3 is 14 amino acids long.

The gene calls are TRBV11-2 and TRBJ2-2; D gene unclear. Germline V CDR1 and CDR2: SGHAT, FQNNGV. V was shortened by 1 base and J by 1 base, with 7 bases between the two germline ends. This CDR3 comprises 15 residues. CDR3 region: CASSLGSRNTGELFF. DNA for the CDR3: TGTGCCAGCAGCTTAGGATCTAGGAACACCGGGGAGCTGTTTTTT.

The chain combines TRBV19 with TRBJ1-5; D is undetermined. V dropped 9 bases and J dropped 4 bases, with 19 bases sitting between them. The germline gives CDR1 LNHDA, CDR2 SQIVND (reference sequence). CDR3 size: 15 residues. CDR3 bases: TGTGCCAGCCGGGCCTCGAGAGGGCAAAATCAGCCCCAGCATTTT. This codes for CASRASRGQNQPQHF.

In this sample, this clone turned up a few times. The chain is built from TRBV10-3 and TRBJ2-7; weak D call: TRBD2 (6 bases). There are 11 residues in the CDR3. The ends were cut back, 8 bases at V and 5 bases at J, with 10 bases in the middle. Germline V gives CDR1 ENHRY, CDR2 SYGVKD. CDR3 nucleotide sequence: TGTGCCATCGCGACTAGGGACGAGCAGTACTTC. Its protein is CAIATRDEQYF.

The table lists this clone with a count of one. An end of the junction does not agree with germline; a read error may underlie this. The J gene is TRBJ2-5, the V gene TRBV7-7, with TRBD1 as a possible D gene (6 bases). CDR1 is SSHAT and CDR2 is FNYEAQ in the germline V gene (reference sequence). The CDR3 is made up of 14 amino acids. This chain's CDR3 is CASSLDRTQETQYF. Here the CDR3 DNA reads TGTGCTAGCAGCTTAGACAGGACGCAAGAGACCCAGTACTTC.

This chain uses TRBV7-6 with TRBJ1-5; D is uncertain. V was clipped by 1 base and J by 6 bases, with 7 bases between them. The CDR3 covers 13 residues. The germline gives CDR1 SGHVS, CDR2 FNYEAQ. The CDR3 DNA reads TGTGCCAGCAGCTTAGGATCGGGTCAGCCCCAGCATTTT. It translates to CASSLGSGQPQHF. The variable domain in full, with the rest retrieved from reference TRBV7-6 and TRBJ1-5, is GAGVSQSPRYKVTKRGQDVALRCDPISGHVSLYWYRQALGQGPEFLTYFNYEAQQDKSGLPNDRFSAERPEGSISTLTIQRTEQRDSAMYRCASSLGSGQPQHFGDGTRLSIL.

V is TRBV7-9 and J is TRBJ2-4, with D maybe TRBD1 (6 bases). This CDR3 has 15 residues. CDR1 and CDR2 (germline): SEHNR, FQNEAQ (reference sequence). V was cut by 3 bases and J by 0 bases, with 9 bases left in between. CDR3 region: CASSFLGGAKNIQYF. CDR3 coding DNA: TGTGCCAGCAGCTTTTTAGGGGGAGCCAAAAACATTCAGTACTTC.

The chain uses TRBV4-1 and TRBJ1-1; D may be TRBD1 (6 bases). The ends were cut back, 3 bases at V and 4 bases at J, with 9 bases in the middle. The CDR3 loop spans 13 amino acids. Germline V gives CDR1 MGHRA, CDR2 YSYEKL. This CDR3 reads CASSQGAGTEAFF. The CDR3, as DNA: TGCGCCAGCAGCCAGGGGGCAGGCACTGAAGCTTTCTTT.

This clone appeared a few times. The rearrangement links TRBV6-2 or TRBV6-3 to TRBJ1-2; D unclear. From germline, CDR1 is MNHEY and CDR2 SVGEGT. CDR3 size: 16 residues. Trimming cost V 1 base and J 0 bases, with 12 bases left between them. The DNA of the CDR3 is TGTGCCAGCAGTTACTGGTCGGGGATCGCTAACTATGGCTACACCTTC. As protein: CASSYWSGIANYGYTF.

V and J are TRBV7-9 and TRBJ2-7; D is possibly TRBD2 (5 bases). The CDR3 has 13 residues. CDR1 is SEHNR, CDR2 FQNEAQ, per germline (reference sequence). V lost 3 bases and J 2 bases, leaving 8 bases between the germline ends. CDR3 DNA: TGTGCCAGCAGCTTGGCTAGCACCTACGAGCAGTACTTC. This sequence encodes CASSLASTYEQYF.

V and J are TRBV6-5 and TRBJ1-3; possible D gene TRBD1, 5 bases. V was shortened by 8 bases and J by 1 base, with 12 bases between the two germline ends. The CDR3 loop spans 14 amino acids. In germline, CDR1 is MNHEY, CDR2 SVGAGI. The CDR3, as DNA: TGTGCCAGCGGGCTAGGGGTGTCTGGAAACACCATATATTTT. Protein product: CASGLGVSGNTIYF.

V gene TRBV6-2 or TRBV6-3 combines with J gene TRBJ1-6; 9 bases are a match to TRBD1. Germline lookup yields CDR1 MNHEY and CDR2 SVGEGT. CDR3 size: 16 residues. V was pared by 0 bases and J by 11 bases, with 8 bases of the junction left unmatched. As DNA, the CDR3 is TGTGCCAGCAGTTACTCTTCGGCGGGACAGGGTACACCCCTCCACTTT. It translates to CASSYSSAGQGTPLHF.